This entry lists 21 T cell receptor beta chains sequenced from one sample in a study of shared clonotypes between healthy human individuals. Sequenced by immunoSEQ multiplex PCR; TCRdb stores in-frame clones only, minus some. The sample has about 1 million clones, roughly 80% seen once. The sample was memory CD4+ T cells sorted from blood. Sample subset: CD45RA-negative fraction. The receptors shown here come from a man aged 18 to 30 in good health.

This rearrangement joins TRBV11-2 to TRBJ2-7; 9 bases are a match to TRBD2. V gave up 5 bases and J gave up 0 bases; unmatched junction bases: 2. This CDR3 spans 14 amino acids. The V gene's germline CDR1 is SGHAT and CDR2 FQNNGV. As DNA, the CDR3 is TGTGCCAGCAGCGAACTAGCGGGCTCCTACGAGCAGTACTTC. Translated, it gives CASSELAGSYEQYF.

This chain links TRBV5-1 with TRBJ2-3; D unresolved. The CDR3 runs to 13 residues. Germline V gene sequence: CDR1 SGHRS, CDR2 YFSETQ. With 5 bases removed from V and 2 bases from J, the gap between germline ends came to 9 bases. DNA of the CDR3: TGCGCCAGCAGTAATCCTTCCACAGATACGCAGTATTTT. Its protein is CASSNPSTDTQYF.

The chain joins TRBV7-2 to TRBJ2-4, with TRBD2 as a possible D gene (6 bases). The CDR3 runs 14 residues. V was clipped by 4 bases and J by 1 base, with 8 bases between them. Germline-derived CDR1 and CDR2 are SGHTA and FQGNSA. The CDR3 loop reads CASSSEGAKNIQYF. The DNA of the CDR3 is TGTGCCAGCAGCTCGGAGGGGGCCAAAAACATTCAGTACTTC.

This clone was counted once. The V gene is TRBV19, the J gene TRBJ2-5, with D possibly TRBD2 on 6 matching bases. Trimming shortened V by 3 bases and J by 5 bases, and 13 bases separated the two germline ends. The CDR3 sequence is 14 residues long. Germline V lookup: CDR1 LNHDA, CDR2 SQIVND (reference sequence). The DNA of the CDR3 is TGTGCCAGTAGTATGGCGGGGAAGGGTGAGACCCAGTACTTC. Its translation is CASSMAGKGETQYF.

The sample holds a few counts of this clone. The chain joins TRBV7-9 to TRBJ2-7; no clear D gene. CDR1 is SEHNR, CDR2 FQNEAQ, per germline (reference sequence). The CDR3 is made up of 12 amino acids. Trimming shortened V by 1 base and J by 9 bases, and 10 bases separated the two germline ends. In nucleotides, the CDR3 is TGTGCCAGCAGCTTAGACACCCAAGGGCAGTACTTC. It yields the protein CASSLDTQGQYF.

The chain couples TRBV6-5 to TRBJ1-6; D remains ambiguous. There are 14 residues in the CDR3. Germline V gene data show CDR1 as MNHEY and CDR2 as SVGAGI. V was clipped by 0 bases and J by 13 bases, with 13 bases between them. The CDR3 reads CASSYSSPSLPLHF. CDR3 DNA: TGTGCCAGCAGTTACTCTAGCCCGTCGCTCCCCCTCCACTTT.

The chain links TRBV19 to TRBJ1-2; 11 nucleotides match TRBD1. Trimming cost V 7 bases and J 7 bases; bases outside gene matches: 14. Germline V gives CDR1 LNHDA, CDR2 SQIVND (reference sequence). This CDR3 has 16 residues. This CDR3 reads CASIRALGQGAFGYTF. The CDR3 coding sequence is TGTGCCAGTATCCGTGCCCTCGGACAGGGGGCTTTTGGCTACACCTTC.

The chain employs TRBV6-1 and TRBJ2-7; D is uncertain. CDR1 MNHNS and CDR2 SASEGT come from the germline V gene. The CDR3 contains 13 residues. V dropped 2 bases and J dropped 7 bases, with 12 bases sitting between them. For the CDR3, the DNA is TGTGCCAGCAGTGAAAGGGCGGACGGAGAGCAGTACTTC. Its translation: CASSERADGEQYF.

The chain has TRBV20-1 and TRBJ2-1; possible D gene TRBD2, 6 bases. CDR1 is DFQATT and CDR2 is SNEGSKA in the germline V gene (reference sequence). With 6 bases removed from V and 9 bases from J, the gap between germline ends came to 12 bases. The CDR3 is 11 residues long. Written as DNA, the CDR3 is TGCAGTGCCAATCGGGGACTTGAGCAGTTCTTC. Translating it yields CSANRGLEQFF.

This chain uses TRBV19 with TRBJ2-5, with D perhaps TRBD2 (5 bases). CDR1 and CDR2 (germline): LNHDA, SQIVND (reference sequence). CDR3 length equals 14 residues. Trimming removed 1 base at V and 0 bases at J, with 6 bases between. The CDR3 loop reads CASSIAGYQETQYF. As DNA, the CDR3 is TGTGCCAGTAGTATAGCGGGGTACCAAGAGACCCAGTACTTC. Drawing the rest from reference TRBV19 and TRBJ2-5, the complete variable domain is DGGITQSPKYLFRKEGQNVTLSCEQNLNHDAMYWYRQDPGQGLRLIYYSQIVNDFQKGDIAEGYSVSREKKESFPLTVTSAQKNPTAFYLCASSIAGYQETQYFGPGTRLLVL.

The sample holds a few counts of this clone. One end of the junction fails to match germline, which may point to a read error. The chain is built from TRBV28 and TRBJ1-2; D remains ambiguous. Germline V lookup: CDR1 MDHEN, CDR2 SYDVKM. The CDR3 runs to 13 residues. The CDR3: CASSPQVPVHPSF. In DNA, the CDR3 is TGTGCCAGCAGCCCCCAGGTACCGGTACATCCGTCCTTC.

Details on this clone: This CDR3 is also generated by other DNA sequences in the sample. The V and J genes are TRBV18 and TRBJ2-1; the D is unclear. The CDR3 covers 15 residues. V lost 0 bases to trimming and J lost 1 base, with 7 bases between them. The V gene's germline CDR1 is KGHSH and CDR2 LQKENI. The CDR3 sequence is CASSPPGSSYNEQFF. In DNA, the CDR3 is TGTGCCAGCTCACCACCGGGCTCGTCCTACAATGAGCAGTTCTTC.

The CDR3 here is CASKFGGANYGYTF. DNA of the CDR3: TGTGCCAGCAAGTTTGGGGGGGCCAACTATGGCTACACCTTC. The genes are TRBV6-1 and TRBJ1-2; D is perhaps TRBD1 (6 bases). Germline V gene lookup returns CDR1 MNHNS and CDR2 SASEGT. The CDR3 is made up of 14 amino acids. Trimming removed 7 bases at V and 2 bases at J, with 14 bases between.

This chain joins TRBV28 and TRBJ1-3, with D tentatively TRBD1 (5 bases). V lost 4 bases, J lost 7 bases, and 17 bases lay in between. CDR1 is MDHEN and CDR2 is SYDVKM in the germline V gene. The CDR3 is 15 residues long. The chain's CDR3 is CASSSDHAGQNTIYF. CDR3 DNA: TGTGCCAGCAGTTCCGATCATGCGGGGCAGAACACCATATATTTT.

J is TRBJ2-3 and V is TRBV5-5; D is unclear. This CDR3 spans 14 amino acids. Germline values: CDR1 SGHKS, CDR2 YYEKEE (reference sequence). The germline V and J ends were trimmed by 3 bases and 4 bases, with 12 bases remaining between them. Here the CDR3 DNA reads TGTGCCAGCAGCTGGCTACCCGACGCAGATACGCAGTATTTT. Translation gives CASSWLPDADTQYF. The full variable domain, in which reference TRBV5-5 and TRBJ2-3 provide the parts outside the CDR3, is DAGVTQSPTHLIKTRGQQVTLRCSPISGHKSVSWYQQVLGQGPQFIFQYYEKEERGRGNFPDRFSARQFPNYSSELNVNALLLGDSALYLCASSWLPDADTQYFGPGTRLTVL.

The V and J genes are TRBV10-3 and TRBJ2-3; 8 positions agree with TRBD2. The junction had 9 bases not matched to a gene; V was cut back by 10 bases and J by 6 bases. The CDR3 runs to 13 residues. Germline lookup yields CDR1 ENHRY and CDR2 SYGVKD. Here the CDR3 DNA reads TGTGCCACCGGGACTCGGGGGGGCGATACGCAGTATTTT. Its protein is CATGTRGGDTQYF.

The genes are TRBV9 and TRBJ2-3; D may be TRBD2 (5 bases). In germline, CDR1 is SGDLS, CDR2 YYNGEE. V was shortened by 8 bases and J by 3 bases, with 10 bases between the two germline ends. There are 12 residues in the CDR3. The CDR3 here is CASAGTTDTQYF. The CDR3 coding sequence is TGTGCCAGTGCGGGTACGACAGATACGCAGTATTTT.

A few counts support this clone. The chain combines TRBV9 with TRBJ1-2; TRBD1 aligns across 7 bases. The V gene end was trimmed by 1 base and the J gene end by 5 bases; junction bases not matched to a gene: 14. The CDR3 is made up of 17 amino acids. Germline V gives CDR1 SGDLS, CDR2 YYNGEE. CDR3 sequence: CASSVFDRAHGDYGYTF. Written as DNA, the CDR3 is TGTGCCAGCAGCGTATTCGACAGGGCCCACGGGGATTATGGCTACACCTTC.

The J gene is TRBJ2-1, the V gene TRBV7-3, with 8 bases matching TRBD1. V was clipped by 1 base and J by 4 bases; unmatched bases: 6. CDR1 and CDR2 from the germline V gene are SGHTA and FQGTGA. There are 16 residues in the CDR3. DNA of the CDR3: TGTGCCAGCAGCTTAAACCAGGGGGCCGGGTACAATGAGCAGTTCTTC. Encoded protein: CASSLNQGAGYNEQFF.

The chain recombines TRBV6-5 with TRBJ2-2, with TRBD2 as a possible D gene (7 bases). The germline V gene has CDR1 MNHEY and CDR2 SVGAGI. The CDR3 is made up of 14 amino acids. The V gene lost 5 bases and the J gene lost 6 bases, with 13 bases spanning the gap. This CDR3 reads CASSRLAGAGELFF. In nucleotides, the CDR3 is TGTGCCAGCAGTCGACTAGCAGGGGCCGGGGAGCTGTTTTTT.

This chain links TRBV10-1 with TRBJ2-5; no reliable D call. The CDR3 has 14 amino acids. CDR1 WNHNN and CDR2 SYGVQD come from the germline V gene (reference sequence). V lost 4 bases and J lost 5, with 14 bases in between. The CDR3 here is CASSVGLTGETQYF. CDR3 nucleotides: TGCGCCAGCAGTGTCGGGCTGACCGGGGAGACCCAGTACTTC.